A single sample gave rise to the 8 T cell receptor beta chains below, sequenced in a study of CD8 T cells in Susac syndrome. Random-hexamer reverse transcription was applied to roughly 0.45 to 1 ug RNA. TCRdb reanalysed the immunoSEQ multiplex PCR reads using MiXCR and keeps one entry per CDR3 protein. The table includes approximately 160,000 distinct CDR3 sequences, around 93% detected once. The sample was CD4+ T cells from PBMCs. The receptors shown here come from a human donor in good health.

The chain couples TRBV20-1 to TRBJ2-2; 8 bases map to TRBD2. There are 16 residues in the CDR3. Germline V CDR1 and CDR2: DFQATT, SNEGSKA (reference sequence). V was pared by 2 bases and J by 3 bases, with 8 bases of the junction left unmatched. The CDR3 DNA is TGCAGTGCTAGATCCGACGGGGGGGTTTACACCGGGGAGCTGTTTTTT. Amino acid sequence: CSARSDGGVYTGELFF.

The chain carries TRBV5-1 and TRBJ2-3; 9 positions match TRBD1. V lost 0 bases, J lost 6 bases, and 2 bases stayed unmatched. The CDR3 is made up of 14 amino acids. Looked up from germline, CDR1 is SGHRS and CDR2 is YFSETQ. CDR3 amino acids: CASSLGQGGDTQYF. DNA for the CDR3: TGCGCCAGCAGCTTGGGACAGGGGGGCGATACGCAGTATTTT. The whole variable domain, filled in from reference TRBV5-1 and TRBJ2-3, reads KAGVTQTPRYLIKTRGQQVTLSCSPISGHRSVSWYQQTPGQGLQFLFEYFSETQRNKGNFPGRFSGRQFSNSRSEMNVSTLELGDSALYLCASSLGQGGDTQYFGPGTRLTVL.

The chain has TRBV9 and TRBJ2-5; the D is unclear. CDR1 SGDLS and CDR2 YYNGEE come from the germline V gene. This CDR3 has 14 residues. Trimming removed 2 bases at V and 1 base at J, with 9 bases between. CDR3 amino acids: CASSVDPLQETQYF. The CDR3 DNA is TGTGCCAGCAGCGTGGACCCTCTCCAAGAGACCCAGTACTTC.

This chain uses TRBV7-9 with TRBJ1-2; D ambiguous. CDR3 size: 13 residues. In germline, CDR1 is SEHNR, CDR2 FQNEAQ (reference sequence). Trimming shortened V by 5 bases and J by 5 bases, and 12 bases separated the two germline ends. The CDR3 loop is CASSRDVGYGYTF. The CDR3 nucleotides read TGTGCCAGCAGCCGCGACGTGGGGTATGGCTACACCTTC.

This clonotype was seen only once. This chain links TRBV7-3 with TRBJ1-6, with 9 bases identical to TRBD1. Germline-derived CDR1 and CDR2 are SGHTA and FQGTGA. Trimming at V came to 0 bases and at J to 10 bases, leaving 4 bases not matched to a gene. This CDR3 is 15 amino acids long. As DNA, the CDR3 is TGTGCCAGCAGCTTAACTGCGACAGGGGGATCACCCCTCCACTTT. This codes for CASSLTATGGSPLHF. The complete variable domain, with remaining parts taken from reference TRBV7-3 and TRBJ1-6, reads GAGVSQTPSNKVTEKGKYVELRCDPISGHTALYWYRQSLGQGPEFLIYFQGTGAADDSGLPNDRFFAVRPEGSVSTLKIQRTERGDSAVYLCASSLTATGGSPLHFGNGTRLTVT.

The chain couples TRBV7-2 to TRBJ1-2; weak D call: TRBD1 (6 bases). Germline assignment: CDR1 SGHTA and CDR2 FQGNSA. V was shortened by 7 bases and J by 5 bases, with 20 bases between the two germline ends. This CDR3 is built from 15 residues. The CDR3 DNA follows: TGTGCCAGCAACCCGGGGGGCCGTGCTTTGTATGGCTACACCTTC. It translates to CASNPGGRALYGYTF.

CDR3 in DNA: TGTGCCACCAGCAGAGATCGCCGGGCCTCCGGAGAGACCCAGTACTTC. Protein: CATSRDRRASGETQYF. This chain connects TRBV15 to TRBJ2-5; no firm D call. Trimming took off 0 bases at V and 4 bases at J, with 15 bases between the two ends. The CDR3 extends over 16 amino acids. Germline CDR1 is LNHNV and CDR2 is YYDKDF (reference sequence).

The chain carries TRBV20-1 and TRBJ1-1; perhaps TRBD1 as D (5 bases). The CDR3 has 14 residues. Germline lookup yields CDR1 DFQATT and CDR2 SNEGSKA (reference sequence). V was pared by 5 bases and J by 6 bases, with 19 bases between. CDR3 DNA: TGCAGTGCTCAAAAGCAGGGTCTAATCGCTGAAGCTTTCTTT. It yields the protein CSAQKQGLIAEAFF.